This TCR beta chain derives from a study of CD8+CD57+ T cells in acquired aplastic anemia. This clonotype was observed many times. V lost 5 bases and J lost 1, with 21 bases in between. This CDR3 comprises 17 residues. CDR1 and CDR2 from the germline V gene are SGHKS and YYEKEE (reference sequence). Investigators profiled TCR beta VDJ and CDR3 from genomic DNA template. In TCRdb, the reads were re-called with MiXCR into one record per CDR3 protein. In the table there are approximately 70,000 distinct CDR3 sequences, about 50% of which are singletons. The sequencing sample was made of sorted CD4+, CD8+, or CD8+CD57+ T cells (not recorded which) from PBMCs. This clonotype was sampled from a human donor in good health, serving as a control. The V gene is TRBV5-5, the J gene TRBJ1-1, with D possibly matching TRBD1 (5 bases). CDR3 bases: TGTGCCAGCAGGTCGGGGCGGATCAGTGGGAGGAACACTGAAGCTTTCTTT. Translation: CASRSGRISGRNTEAFF.